The 13 T cell receptor beta chains in this list originate from one sample, sequenced in a study of T-cell memory formation after mild COVID-19. TCRdb reprocessed the 5' RACE reads via MiXCR and lists one record per CDR3 protein. The table records some 450,000 distinct CDR3 sequences, roughly 18% of them present only once. The specimen sequenced was PBMCs or a T cell subset sorted from them (not recorded which). These receptors all stem from a man aged 18-30 years who had mild COVID-19 (a few samples of this study predate the infection). Cell type and time point are not known.

This clonotype was seen only a few times. The V call is TRBV6-2 or TRBV6-3, the J call TRBJ1-2, with 7 bases aligning to TRBD1. The CDR3 consists of 15 residues. After removal of 2 bases from V and 8 bases from J, the junction contained 11 bases not matched to a gene. CDR1 is MNHEY, CDR2 SVGEGT, per germline. DNA of the CDR3: TGTGCCAGCAGTTACCGCCGACAGGGACTCTACGGCTACACCTTC. Translation: CASSYRRQGLYGYTF.

This clonotype was observed at least ten times. The rearrangement joins TRBV5-1 to TRBJ2-1; no clear D. The CDR3 covers 11 residues. Deletions cut 4 bases from V and 5 bases from J, with 4 bases between. Germline V gives CDR1 SGHRS, CDR2 YFSETQ. The CDR3 loop is CASSPDNEQFF. CDR3 in DNA: TGCGCCAGCAGCCCGGACAATGAGCAGTTCTTC.

This clonotype occurred a few times. The chain uses TRBV12-3 or TRBV12-4 and TRBJ2-3; 9 bases fit TRBD2. V shed 6 bases, J shed 2 bases, and the junction held 3 bases outside the gene matches. The CDR3 covers 14 residues. The CDR3 loop is CASSERGATDTQYF. The DNA for the CDR3 is TGTGCCAGCAGCGAGCGGGGGGCCACAGATACGCAGTATTTT.

This clonotype was picked up a small number of times. The chain is built from TRBV5-1 and TRBJ2-1; D uncertain. The CDR3 covers 13 residues. V was trimmed by 7 bases and J by 7 bases, leaving 15 bases between them. Germline CDR1 reads SGHRS; CDR2 reads YFSETQ. This CDR3 is CASGLPHGNEQFF. The CDR3 DNA sequence: TGCGCCAGCGGTCTTCCTCACGGTAATGAGCAGTTCTTC. The variable domain in full, completed from reference TRBV5-1 and TRBJ2-1, reads KAGVTQTPRYLIKTRGQQVTLSCSPISGHRSVSWYQQTPGQGLQFLFEYFSETQRNKGNFPGRFSGRQFSNSRSEMNVSTLELGDSALYLCASGLPHGNEQFFGPGTRLTVL.

This clonotype was recorded at least ten times. V usage is TRBV5-4 and J usage is TRBJ2-1; the D is unclear. The CDR3 is 16 amino acids. Germline values: CDR1 SGHNT, CDR2 YYREEE (reference sequence). Trimming left V 0 bases short and J 5 bases short, with 15 bases between. CDR3 coding DNA: TGTGCCAGCAGCTTGGGGGGATTTCGCGGAGACAATGAGCAGTTCTTC. This translates into CASSLGGFRGDNEQFF.

There are many counts of this clonotype. This chain connects TRBV4-1 to TRBJ2-3, with D possibly TRBD2 on 7 matching bases. V dropped 2 bases and J dropped 3 bases, with 15 bases sitting between them. CDR1 MGHRA and CDR2 YSYEKL come from the germline V gene. CDR3 size: 16 residues. The CDR3 sequence: CASSQPRRGGTDTQYF. The CDR3 bases are TGCGCCAGCAGCCAACCTAGAAGGGGGGGGACAGATACGCAGTATTTT.

The CDR3 DNA is TGTGCCAGCTCACCACTTATGACAGGCCCTCGAGGCACTGAAGCTTTCTTT. Translated: CASSPLMTGPRGTEAFF. This rearrangement joins TRBV18 to TRBJ1-1; possible D gene TRBD1, 6 bases. Trimming pared 1 base from V and 4 bases from J, leaving 19 bases between. Germline values: CDR1 KGHSH, CDR2 LQKENI. The CDR3 has 17 residues.

There are a few counts of this clonotype. CDR3 in DNA: TGTGCCAGCATCGAACAGGGATCCTCTGGGGCCAACGTCCTGACTTTC. It translates to CASIEQGSSGANVLTF. V usage is TRBV12-3 or TRBV12-4 and J usage is TRBJ2-6; a weak D match, TRBD1 (6 bases). V was clipped by 7 bases and J by 0 bases, with 13 bases between them. The CDR3 spans 16 residues.

This clonotype turned up a few times. The chain uses TRBV20-1 and TRBJ1-5, with a tentative D call TRBD1 (6 bases). Germline CDR1 DFQATT, CDR2 SNEGSKA (reference sequence). The V end was cut by 4 bases, the J end by 1 base, with 20 bases between. CDR3 size: 17 residues. CDR3 nucleotide sequence: TGCAGTGCTACTCTTCGGGGGGCTGTTTACAGCAATCAGCCCCAGCATTTT. Translating gives CSATLRGAVYSNQPQHF.

This clonotype has only a few counts. The CDR3 sequence is CASSSLTGGEETQYF. The CDR3 DNA reads TGCGCCAGCAGCTCACTGACAGGGGGCGAAGAGACCCAGTACTTC. The chain links TRBV5-1 to TRBJ2-5; 10 bases fit TRBD1. The CDR3 is made up of 15 amino acids. J gave up 3 bases and V 3 bases, and 5 bases lay outside the gene matches. CDR1 is SGHRS and CDR2 is YFSETQ in the germline V gene.

The chain joins TRBV5-1 to TRBJ1-2; maybe TRBD1 (5 bases). Germline values: CDR1 SGHRS, CDR2 YFSETQ. This CDR3 is built from 18 residues. V lost 1 base to trimming and J lost 3 bases, with 22 bases between them. In DNA form, the CDR3 reads TGCGCCAGCAGCTTGCCAAACGAACCGACCCTGGGGGACTATGGCTACACCTTC. Its protein product is CASSLPNEPTLGDYGYTF.

This clonotype was counted a few times. The J gene is TRBJ2-7, the V gene TRBV6-5, with unresolved D. Germline V gives CDR1 MNHEY, CDR2 SVGAGI. V lost 6 bases and J 5 bases, leaving 20 bases between the germline ends. This CDR3 has 15 residues. CDR3 sequence reads: CASSTPRSPVNEQYF. CDR3 DNA: TGTGCCAGCAGCACCCCCCGGTCCCCCGTGAACGAGCAGTACTTC.

The chain couples TRBV5-1 to TRBJ2-2; 7 bases are a match to TRBD1. Losses at the gene ends were 8 bases for V and 3 bases for J; bases not matched to a gene: 10. The germline CDR1 and CDR2 sequences are SGHRS and YFSETQ. This CDR3 comprises 15 residues. As DNA, the CDR3 is TGCGCCAGTGGTCTCAAGGGGGCGGACACCGGGGAGCTGTTTTTT. This translates into CASGLKGADTGELFF.